This T cell receptor (beta chain) came from a study of human T cells and chemical hapten exposure (dated by TCRdb to the early 2020s). Study-level background: For sensitization, 2% DPC in acetone was applied to a roughly 2 cm by roughly 2 cm area of upper inner arm skin. Throughout the approximately 25-week study period, patients were also given weekly therapeutic DPC doses on the scalp. Patch testing on the upper back used Finn chambers containing 0.01% DPC, with scoring done after 6 days according to International Contact Dermatitis Research Group standards. Most of the patients in the cohort were female, and the cohort covered alopecia areata with under or over 50% scalp involvement, alopecia totalis and alopecia universalis. Libraries were pooled for sequencing, and variation in per-sample TCR yields was attributed mainly to small differences in library volumes within the pool. The study tracked peripheral blood TCR repertoire changes in vivo during primary and secondary sensitization to the hapten diphenylcyclopropenone (DPC) in alopecia patients. Blood was sampled from patients pre-sensitization (week 0) and at 2, 6 and about 24 weeks after DPC sensitization. Around 30 alopecia patients provided blood for TCR sequencing at one to four time points (pre-sensitization, 2, 6 and 24 weeks). What the work shows at the level of the full study, not this receptor alone: Expanded TCRs formed significantly more large CDR3 similarity clusters than pre-sensitization or healthy control sets, consistent with antigen-driven responses. Alopecia, a presumed autoimmune disease, was present in all patients, so the immune response of the patients might differ from that of healthy individuals. Repeated subsampling changed both the strength of the expansion versus patch-test correlation and the threshold at which the correlation became significant. DPC sensitization did not change how many TCRs were above 1 in 1000 frequency, and no evidence was found of alterations in global repertoire structure. Patch test score was positively correlated with the number of PT1 expanded TCRs, with significance at thresholds 8, 16 and 32 but not at 4.

The CDR3 spans 16 residues, from the cysteine through the phenylalanine. The only DNA kept is the CDR3, 48 bases in frame from the first base. V loses 0 bases of germline sequence and J loses 0 bases, and the interval between the two ends is 8 bases. CDR1 and CDR2, per the germline V gene, are SGHVS and FQNEAQ. This clonotype has ten or more counts. Its antigen remains undetermined. Base qualities are not provided; no much larger clone lies one nucleotide away. This specimen's time point label, interpreted: pre-sensitization, week 0. The treatment or condition label for this specimen denotes: therapeutic diphenylcyclopropenone sensitization with weekly scalp DPC. At every patch-test visit, the blood draw took place before the patch test was put on. To be eligible, patients had to be aged 18 to 70, diagnosed with alopecia and judged suitable for DPC therapy, while pregnant patients were excluded. Total RNA was extracted from unfractionated whole blood collected in Tempus Blood RNA tubes.

Libraries were built with RACE. The sequencer was a NextSeq 500. During library preparation, unique molecular identifiers were attached to individual cDNA molecules so that TCRs could be counted quantitatively and reproducibly. From each blood RNA sample, both TCR alpha and TCR beta chains were sequenced. As for how the authors treated the data: Samples had a median of about 96,000 TCRs, with a range from about 23,224 to 700,000. The Decombinator software suite was used to annotate V, J and CDR3 in the TCR reads. For the PS versus PT1 abundance plots, all samples were subsampled to the same number of TCRs (28,000). TCRs were defined as expanded if absent before sensitization and observed at least eight times at the 2-week time point. TCRdb itself trimmed the public reads at Q25 with fastp, ran MiXCR and retained productive beta chains. CDR3 protein duplicates are merged, each entry listing the most common genes and DNA. Here the V and J calls rest on TCRdb's processing, not on the authors' analysis. The table for this sample lists tens of thousands of distinct CDR3 sequences; approximately 11% of them were counted only once. Of the sample, 4.5% to 6.5% falls within the top ten clones.

The clonotype comes from a woman aged 45-65 years with alopecia areata. Some clones in this sample may be carry-over from other donors' samples. The sequencing used whole blood, collected in connection with sensitization to the hapten diphenylcyclopropenone (DPC). The V gene is TRBV7-8 and the J gene is TRBJ2-2, with the D gene call left open. Here the CDR3 is given as CASSLAPPPNTGELFF. The nucleotides read TGTGCCAGCAGCTTAGCGCCTCCGCCGAACACCGGGGAGCTGTTTTTT.